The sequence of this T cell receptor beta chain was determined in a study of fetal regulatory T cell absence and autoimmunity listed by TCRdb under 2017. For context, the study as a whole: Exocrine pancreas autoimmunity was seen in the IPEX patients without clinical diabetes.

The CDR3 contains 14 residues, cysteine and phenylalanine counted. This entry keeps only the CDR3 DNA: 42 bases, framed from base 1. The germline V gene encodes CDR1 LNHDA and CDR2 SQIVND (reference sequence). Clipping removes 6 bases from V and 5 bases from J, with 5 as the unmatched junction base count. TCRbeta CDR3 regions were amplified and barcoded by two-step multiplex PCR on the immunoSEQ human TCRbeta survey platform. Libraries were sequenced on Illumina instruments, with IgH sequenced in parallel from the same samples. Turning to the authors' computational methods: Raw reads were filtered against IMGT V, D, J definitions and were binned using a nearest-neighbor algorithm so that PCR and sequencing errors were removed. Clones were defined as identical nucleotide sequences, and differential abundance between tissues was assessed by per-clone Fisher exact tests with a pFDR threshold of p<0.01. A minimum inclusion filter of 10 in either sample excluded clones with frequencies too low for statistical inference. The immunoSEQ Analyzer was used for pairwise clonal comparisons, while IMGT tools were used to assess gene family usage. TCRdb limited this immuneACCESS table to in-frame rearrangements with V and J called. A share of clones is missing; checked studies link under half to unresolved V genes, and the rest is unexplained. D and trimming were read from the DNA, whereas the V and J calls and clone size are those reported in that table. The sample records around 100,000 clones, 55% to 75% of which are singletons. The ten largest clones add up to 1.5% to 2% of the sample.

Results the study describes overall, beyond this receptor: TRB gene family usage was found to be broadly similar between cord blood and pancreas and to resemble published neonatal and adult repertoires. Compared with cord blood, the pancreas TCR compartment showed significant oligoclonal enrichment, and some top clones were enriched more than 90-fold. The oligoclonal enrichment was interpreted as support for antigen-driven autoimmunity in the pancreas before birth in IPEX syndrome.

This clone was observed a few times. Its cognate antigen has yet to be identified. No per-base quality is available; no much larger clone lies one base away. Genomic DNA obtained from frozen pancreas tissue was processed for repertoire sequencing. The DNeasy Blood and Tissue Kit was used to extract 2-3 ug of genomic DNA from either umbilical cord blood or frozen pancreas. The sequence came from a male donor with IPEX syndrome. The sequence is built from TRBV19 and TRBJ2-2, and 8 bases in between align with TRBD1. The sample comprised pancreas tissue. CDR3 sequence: CASRDRARTGELFF. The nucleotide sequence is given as TGTGCCAGTAGGGACAGGGCGAGGACCGGGGAGCTGTTTTTT.